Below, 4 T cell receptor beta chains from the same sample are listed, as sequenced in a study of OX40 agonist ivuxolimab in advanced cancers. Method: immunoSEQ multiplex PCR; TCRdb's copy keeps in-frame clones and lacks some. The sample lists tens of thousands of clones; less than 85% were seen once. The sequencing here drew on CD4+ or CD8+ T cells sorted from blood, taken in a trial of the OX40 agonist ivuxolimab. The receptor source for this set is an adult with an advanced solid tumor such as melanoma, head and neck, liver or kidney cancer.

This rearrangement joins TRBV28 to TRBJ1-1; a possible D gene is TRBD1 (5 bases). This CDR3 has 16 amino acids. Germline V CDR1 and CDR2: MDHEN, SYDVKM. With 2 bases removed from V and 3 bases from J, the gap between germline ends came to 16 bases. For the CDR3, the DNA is TGTGCCAGCAGTTTACCCCCTGGGGGAAAGTACACTGAAGCTTTCTTT. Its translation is CASSLPPGGKYTEAFF. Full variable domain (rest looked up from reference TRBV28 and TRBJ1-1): DVKVTQSSRYLVKRTGEKVFLECVQDMDHENMFWYRQDPGLGLRLIYFSYDVKMKEKGDIPEGYSVSREKKERFSLILESASTNQTSMYLCASSLPPGGKYTEAFFGQGTRLTVV.

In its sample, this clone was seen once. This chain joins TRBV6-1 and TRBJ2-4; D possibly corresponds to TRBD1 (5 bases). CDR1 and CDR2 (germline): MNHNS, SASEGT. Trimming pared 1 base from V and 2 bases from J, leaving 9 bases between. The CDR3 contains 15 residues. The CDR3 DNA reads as TGTGCCAGCAGTGAAGTCAGACAGCCCAAAAACATTCAGTACTTC. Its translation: CASSEVRQPKNIQYF.

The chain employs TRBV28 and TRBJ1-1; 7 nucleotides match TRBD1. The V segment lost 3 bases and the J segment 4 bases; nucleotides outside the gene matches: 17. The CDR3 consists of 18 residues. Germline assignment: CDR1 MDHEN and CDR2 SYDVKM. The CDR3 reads CASSLPTGRIPGGTEAFF. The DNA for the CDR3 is TGTGCCAGCAGTTTGCCGACAGGGCGCATACCCGGGGGCACTGAAGCTTTCTTT.

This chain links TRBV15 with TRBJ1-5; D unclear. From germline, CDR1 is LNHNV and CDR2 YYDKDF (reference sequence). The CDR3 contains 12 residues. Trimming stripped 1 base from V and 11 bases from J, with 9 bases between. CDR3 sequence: CATSRARDTQHF. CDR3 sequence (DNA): TGTGCCACCAGCAGAGCTCGAGACACCCAGCATTTT.